Detailed here is one T cell receptor (beta chain). CDR3 length equals 14 residues. Germline CDR1 and CDR2: SGHRS and YFSETQ. Trimming took 5 bases from V and 11 from J; bases not matched to a gene: 15. This entry is derived from a study of low-dose radiotherapy and immunotherapy resistance in tumors. cDNA synthesis used a TRAV/TRBV-specific primer set for both chains. With a V-primer adapter and a constant-region primer, TCRs were amplified for 20 to 25 PCR cycles. TCRdb reprocessed the reads via MiXCR and lists one record per CDR3 protein. The sample yields 11,000 or so distinct CDR3 sequences, about half seen once.

The clonotype comes from a human donor with advanced metastatic prostate, ovarian, gallbladder or colorectal cancer (not recorded which). This table probably holds off-target reads from a library built for another chain. J is TRBJ1-1 and V is TRBV5-1, with TRBD1 identical over 7 bases. CDR3 sequence reads: CASSFDNEGARAFF. CDR3 DNA: TGCGCCAGCAGTTTTGACAACGAGGGGGCTAGGGCTTTCTTT.